What follows are 3 T cell receptor beta chains derived from one specimen sequenced in a study of T cell responses to AZD1222 COVID-19 vaccine. The repertoire was sequenced with immunoSEQ multiplex PCR; TCRdb's copy has only in-frame clones and lacks some. The sample comprises 100,000 to 150,000 clones, roughly 90% of which are singletons, and roughly 1.5% rests with the top ten. The sample was peripheral blood, taken on day 0 of AZD1222 vaccination. The receptor set was obtained from an adult in good health.

A word on this clone: The junction departs from the called germline gene at one end, perhaps through a read error. The genes are TRBV11-3 and TRBJ1-1; weak D call: TRBD1 (5 bases). The germline V gene encodes CDR1 SGHNT and CDR2 YENEEA. This CDR3 comprises 8 residues. CDR3 sequence (DNA): TGTGCCAGCAGCCAGGGATTTTTT. It is translated as CASSQGFF.

This clone was observed a single time. The junction departs from the called germline gene at one end, perhaps through a read error. The chain uses TRBV9 and TRBJ2-5; 11 bases line up with TRBD2. The CDR3 sequence is 15 residues long. Germline-derived CDR1 and CDR2 are SGDLS and YYNGEE. CDR3 region: CASSDSGRAGETQYF. The CDR3 DNA sequence: TGTGCCAGTAGCGATAGCGGGAGGGCCGGAGAGACCCAGTACTTC.

V usage is TRBV27 and J usage is TRBJ1-2; TRBD1 might be the D (5 bases). The germline V gene has CDR1 MNHEY and CDR2 SMNVEV (reference sequence). The CDR3 sequence is 15 residues long. The V gene lost 2 bases and the J gene lost 5 bases, with 15 bases spanning the gap. This CDR3 is CASSLARTGTYGYTF. CDR3 bases: TGTGCCAGCAGTTTAGCTCGTACAGGAACATATGGCTACACCTTC.